This T cell receptor (beta chain) derives from a study of blood T cell repertoires in COVID-19. For the study at large: Specimens from acute and convalescent COVID-19 originated in the United States, Italy and Spain. In each case, the material was cDNA or gDNA derived from T cells, B-cell-depleted T cells, or PBMCs.

The table came from immunoSEQ multiplex PCR; TCRdb's copy has only in-frame clones and leaves some out. The sample has about 60,000 clones, about 91% seen once. This clone turned up a few times. The CDR3 has 15 amino acids. Germline values: CDR1 MNHEY, CDR2 SVGAGI. Trimming shortened V by 6 bases and J by 3 bases, and 16 bases separated the two germline ends. The chain has TRBV6-5 and TRBJ2-3, with D tentatively TRBD1 (5 bases). Sequencing input: peripheral blood. This clonotype was sampled from a man in his fifties or sixties with acute or convalescent COVID-19. This CDR3 reads CASRGWEQETDTQYF. In DNA, the CDR3 is TGTGCCAGCAGGGGGTGGGAACAGGAGACAGATACGCAGTATTTT.